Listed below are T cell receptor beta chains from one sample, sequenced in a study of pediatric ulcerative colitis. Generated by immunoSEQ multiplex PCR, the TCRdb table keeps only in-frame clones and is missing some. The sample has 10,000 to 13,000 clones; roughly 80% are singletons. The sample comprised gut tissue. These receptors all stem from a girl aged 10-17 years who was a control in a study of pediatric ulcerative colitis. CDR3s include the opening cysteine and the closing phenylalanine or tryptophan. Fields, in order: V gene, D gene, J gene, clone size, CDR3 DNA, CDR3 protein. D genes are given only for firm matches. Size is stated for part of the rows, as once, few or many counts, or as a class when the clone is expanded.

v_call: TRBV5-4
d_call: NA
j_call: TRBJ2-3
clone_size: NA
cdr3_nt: TGTGCCAGCAGCCGGCCCCCGGGGGGCGGCGGAGATACGCAGTATTTT
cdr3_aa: CASSRPPGGGGDTQYF

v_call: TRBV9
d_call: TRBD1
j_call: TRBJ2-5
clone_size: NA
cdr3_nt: TGTGCCAGCACGAGAGGACAGGGGGCGGGAGAGACCCAGTACTTC
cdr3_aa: CASTRGQGAGETQYF

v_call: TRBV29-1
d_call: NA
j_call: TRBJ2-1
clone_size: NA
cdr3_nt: TGCAGCGTTGTGGTCCGGACATTGACCTACAATGAGCAGTTCTTC
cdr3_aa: CSVVVRTLTYNEQFF

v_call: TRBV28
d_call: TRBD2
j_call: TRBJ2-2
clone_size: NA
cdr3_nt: TGTGCCAGCAATTCGGGCGGGAGCCAATCGGCCGGGGAGCTGTTTTTT
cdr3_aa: CASNSGGSQSAGELFF

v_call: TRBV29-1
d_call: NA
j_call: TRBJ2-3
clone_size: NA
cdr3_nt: TGCAGCGTTGAGGAAAGCCCCGACCTAAGCACAGATACGCAGTATTTT
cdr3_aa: CSVEESPDLSTDTQYF

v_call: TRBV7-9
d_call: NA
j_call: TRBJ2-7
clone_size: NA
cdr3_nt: TGTGCCAGCAGTACTGGCGGGTACGAGCAGTACTTC
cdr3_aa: CASSTGGYEQYF

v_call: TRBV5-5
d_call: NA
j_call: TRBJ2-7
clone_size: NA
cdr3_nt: TGTGCCAGCAGCCGGGACACACGCTACGAGCAGTACTTC
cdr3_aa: CASSRDTRYEQYF

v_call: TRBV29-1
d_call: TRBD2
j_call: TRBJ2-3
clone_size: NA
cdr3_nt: TGCAGCGTTGATGGGGGGGGAACAGATACGCAGTATTTT
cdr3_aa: CSVDGGGTDTQYF

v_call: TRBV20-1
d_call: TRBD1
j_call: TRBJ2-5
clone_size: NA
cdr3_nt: TGCAGTGGTGAGGGGGCAGAGACCCAGTACTTC
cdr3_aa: CSGEGAETQYF

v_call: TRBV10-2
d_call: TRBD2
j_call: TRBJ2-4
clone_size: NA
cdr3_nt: TGCGCCAGCAGTGGGTCTAGCGGATCGTACCCGAACATTCAGTACTTC
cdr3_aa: CASSGSSGSYPNIQYF

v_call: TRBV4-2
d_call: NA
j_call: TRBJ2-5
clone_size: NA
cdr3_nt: TGTGCCAGCAGCCAAGGAGGCGGGGGCGGCCAAGAGACCCAGTACTTC
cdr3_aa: CASSQGGGGGQETQYF

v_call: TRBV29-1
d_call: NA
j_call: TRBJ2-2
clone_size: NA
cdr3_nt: TGCAGCGTTGTACAGGGTGGGACCGGGGAGCTGTTTTTT
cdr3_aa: CSVVQGGTGELFF

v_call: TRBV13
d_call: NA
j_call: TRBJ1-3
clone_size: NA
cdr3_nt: TGTGCCAGCAGCCCGACAGTCTCTGGAAACACCATATATTTT
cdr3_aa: CASSPTVSGNTIYF

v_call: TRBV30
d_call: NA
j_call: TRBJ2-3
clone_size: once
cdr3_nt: TGTGCCTGGAGTGGGGCCAGCACAGATACGCAGTATTTT
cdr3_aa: CAWSGASTDTQYF

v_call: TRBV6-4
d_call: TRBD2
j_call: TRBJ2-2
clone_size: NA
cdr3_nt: TGTGCCAGCAGCCCCGGGAGGGCCATGGACACCGGGGAGCTGTTTTTT
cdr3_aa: CASSPGRAMDTGELFF

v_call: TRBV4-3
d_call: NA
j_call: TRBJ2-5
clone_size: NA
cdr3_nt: TGCGCCAGCAGCCAATCGACGGAAGAGACCCAGTACTTC
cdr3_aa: CASSQSTEETQYF

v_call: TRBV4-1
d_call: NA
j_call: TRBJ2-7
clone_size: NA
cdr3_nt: TGCGCCAGCAGCCAAGTGATAACCGTGCGGTGGTACGAGCAGTACTTC
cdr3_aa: CASSQVITVRWYEQYF

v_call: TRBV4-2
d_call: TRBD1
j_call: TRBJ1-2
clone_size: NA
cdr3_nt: TGTGCCAGCAGCCAGCAAGGGGGCAGCCCAGGCTATGGCTACACCTTC
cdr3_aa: CASSQQGGSPGYGYTF